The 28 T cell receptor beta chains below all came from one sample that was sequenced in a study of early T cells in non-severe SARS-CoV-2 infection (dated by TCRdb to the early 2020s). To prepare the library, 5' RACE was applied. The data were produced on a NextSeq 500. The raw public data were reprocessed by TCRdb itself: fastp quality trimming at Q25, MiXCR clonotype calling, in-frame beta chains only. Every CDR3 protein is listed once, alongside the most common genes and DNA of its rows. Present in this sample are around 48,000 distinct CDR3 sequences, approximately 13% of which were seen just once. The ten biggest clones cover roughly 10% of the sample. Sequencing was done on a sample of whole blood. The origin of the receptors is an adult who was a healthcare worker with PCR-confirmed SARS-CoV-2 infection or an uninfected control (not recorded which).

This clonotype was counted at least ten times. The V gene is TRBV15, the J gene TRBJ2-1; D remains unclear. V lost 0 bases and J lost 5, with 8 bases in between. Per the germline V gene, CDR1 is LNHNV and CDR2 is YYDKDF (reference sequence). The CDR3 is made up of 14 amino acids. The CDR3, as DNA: TGTGCCACCAGCAGAGATCTTTCGGACAATGAGCAGTTCTTC. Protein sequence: CATSRDLSDNEQFF.

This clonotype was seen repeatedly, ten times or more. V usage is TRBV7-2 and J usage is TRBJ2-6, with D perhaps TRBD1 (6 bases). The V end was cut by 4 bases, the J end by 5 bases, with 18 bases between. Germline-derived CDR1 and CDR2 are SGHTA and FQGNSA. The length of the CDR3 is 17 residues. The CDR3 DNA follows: TGTGCCAGCAGCTCCGGGACACAGGCCTGGAGGGCCAACGTCCTGACTTTC. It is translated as CASSSGTQAWRANVLTF.

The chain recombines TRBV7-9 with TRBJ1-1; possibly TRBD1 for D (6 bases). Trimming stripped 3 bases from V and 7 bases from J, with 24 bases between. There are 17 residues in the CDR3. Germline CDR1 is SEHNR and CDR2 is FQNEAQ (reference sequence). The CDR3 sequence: CASSFFLKRTATREAFF. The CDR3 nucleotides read TGTGCCAGCAGCTTTTTTCTAAAAAGGACAGCCACCCGTGAAGCTTTCTTT. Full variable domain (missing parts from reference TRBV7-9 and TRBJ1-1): DTGVSQNPRHKITKRGQNVTFRCDPISEHNRLYWYRQTLGQGPEFLTYFQNEAQLEKSRLLSDRFSAERPKGSFSTLEIQRTEQGDSAMYLCASSFFLKRTATREAFFGQGTRLTVV.

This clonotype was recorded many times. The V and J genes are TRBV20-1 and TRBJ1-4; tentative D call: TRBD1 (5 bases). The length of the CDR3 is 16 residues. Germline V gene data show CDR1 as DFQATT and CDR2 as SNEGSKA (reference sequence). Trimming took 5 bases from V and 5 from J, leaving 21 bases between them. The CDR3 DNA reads TGCAGTGCTTACCGGGGCTCGGGTGTTGGGAATGAAAAACTGTTTTTT. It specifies CSAYRGSGVGNEKLFF.

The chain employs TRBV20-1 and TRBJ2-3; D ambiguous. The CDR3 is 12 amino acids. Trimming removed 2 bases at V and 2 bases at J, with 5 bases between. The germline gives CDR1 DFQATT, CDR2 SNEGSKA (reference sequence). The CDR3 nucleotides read TGCAGTGCTAGACTAAACACAGATACGCAGTATTTT. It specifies CSARLNTDTQYF.

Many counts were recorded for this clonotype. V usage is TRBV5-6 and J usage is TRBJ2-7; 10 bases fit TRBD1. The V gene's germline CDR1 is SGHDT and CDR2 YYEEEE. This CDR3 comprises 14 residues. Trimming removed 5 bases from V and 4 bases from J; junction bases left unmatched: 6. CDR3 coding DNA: TGTGCCAGCAGATCCCGGGACAGGGGTTACGAGCAGTACTTC. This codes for CASRSRDRGYEQYF.

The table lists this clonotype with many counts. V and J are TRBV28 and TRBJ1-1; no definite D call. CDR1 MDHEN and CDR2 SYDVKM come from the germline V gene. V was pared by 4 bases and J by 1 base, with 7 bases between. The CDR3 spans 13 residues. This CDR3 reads CASSWVGNTEAFF. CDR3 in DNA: TGTGCCAGCAGTTGGGTGGGGAACACTGAAGCTTTCTTT.

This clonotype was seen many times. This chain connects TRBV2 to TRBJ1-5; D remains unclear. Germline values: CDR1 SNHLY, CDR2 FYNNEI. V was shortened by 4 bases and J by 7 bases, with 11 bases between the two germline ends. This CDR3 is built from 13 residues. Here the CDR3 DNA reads TGTGCCAGCAGTGCTTCTTCGCCCCAGCCCCAGCATTTT. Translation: CASSASSPQPQHF.

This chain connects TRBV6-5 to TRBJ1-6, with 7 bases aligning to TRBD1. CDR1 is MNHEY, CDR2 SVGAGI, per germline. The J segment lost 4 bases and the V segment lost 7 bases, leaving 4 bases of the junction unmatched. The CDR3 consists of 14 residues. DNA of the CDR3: TGTGCCAGCACGTGGGGACAGTATAATTCACCCCTCCACTTT. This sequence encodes CASTWGQYNSPLHF.

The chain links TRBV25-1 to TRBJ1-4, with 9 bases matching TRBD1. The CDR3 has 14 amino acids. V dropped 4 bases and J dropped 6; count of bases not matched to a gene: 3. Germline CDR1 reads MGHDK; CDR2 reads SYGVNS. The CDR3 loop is CASSARTGDEKLFF. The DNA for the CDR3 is TGTGCCAGCAGTGCCCGGACAGGGGATGAAAAACTGTTTTTT. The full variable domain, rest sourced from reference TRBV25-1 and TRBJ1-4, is EADIYQTPRYLVIGTGKKITLECSQTMGHDKMYWYQQDPGMELHLIHYSYGVNSTEKGDLSSESTVSRIRTEHFPLTLESARPSHTSQYLCASSARTGDEKLFFGSGTQLSVL.

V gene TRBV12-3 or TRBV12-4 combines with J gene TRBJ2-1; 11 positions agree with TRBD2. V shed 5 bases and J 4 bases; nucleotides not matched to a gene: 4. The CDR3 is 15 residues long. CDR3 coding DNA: TGTGCCAGCAGTCGCGGGACTAGCGGTTACAATGAGCAGTTCTTC. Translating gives CASSRGTSGYNEQFF.

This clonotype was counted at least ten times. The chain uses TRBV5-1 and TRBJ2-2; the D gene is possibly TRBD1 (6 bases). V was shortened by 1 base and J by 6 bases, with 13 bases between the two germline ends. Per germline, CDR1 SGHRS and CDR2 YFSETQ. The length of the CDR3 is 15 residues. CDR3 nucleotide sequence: TGCGCCAGCAGCTTGAGTTCAGGGGCGGCCGGGGAGCTGTTTTTT. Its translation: CASSLSSGAAGELFF.

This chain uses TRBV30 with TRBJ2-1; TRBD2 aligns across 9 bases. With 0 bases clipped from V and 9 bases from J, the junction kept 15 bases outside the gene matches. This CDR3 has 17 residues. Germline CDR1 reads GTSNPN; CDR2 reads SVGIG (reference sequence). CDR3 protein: CAWSVEASGATRGEQFF. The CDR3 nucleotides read TGTGCCTGGAGTGTAGAGGCTAGCGGGGCCACTCGCGGTGAGCAGTTCTTC.

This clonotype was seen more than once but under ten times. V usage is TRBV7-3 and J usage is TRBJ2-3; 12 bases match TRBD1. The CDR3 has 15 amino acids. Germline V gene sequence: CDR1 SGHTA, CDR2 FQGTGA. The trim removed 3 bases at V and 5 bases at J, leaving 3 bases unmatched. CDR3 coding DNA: TGTGCCAGCAGCTTCGGGACAGGGGGCCAAGATACGCAGTATTTT. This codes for CASSFGTGGQDTQYF. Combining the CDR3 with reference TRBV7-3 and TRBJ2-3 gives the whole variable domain GAGVSQTPSNKVTEKGKYVELRCDPISGHTALYWYRQSLGQGPEFLIYFQGTGAADDSGLPNDRFFAVRPEGSVSTLKIQRTERGDSAVYLCASSFGTGGQDTQYFGPGTRLTVL.

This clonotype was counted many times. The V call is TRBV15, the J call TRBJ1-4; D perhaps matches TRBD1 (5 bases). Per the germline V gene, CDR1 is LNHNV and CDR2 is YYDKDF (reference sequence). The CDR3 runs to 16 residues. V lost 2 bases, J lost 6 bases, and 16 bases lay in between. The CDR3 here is CATSRSTAVQDEKLFF. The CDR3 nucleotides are TGTGCCACCAGCAGATCGACAGCGGTTCAGGATGAAAAACTGTTTTTT.

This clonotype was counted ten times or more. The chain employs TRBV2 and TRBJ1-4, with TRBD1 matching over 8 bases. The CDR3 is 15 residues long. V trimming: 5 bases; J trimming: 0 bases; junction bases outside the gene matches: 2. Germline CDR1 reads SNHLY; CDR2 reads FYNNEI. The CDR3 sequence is CASSYRGSTNEKLFF. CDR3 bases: TGTGCCAGCAGTTACAGGGGGTCAACTAATGAAAAACTGTTTTTT.

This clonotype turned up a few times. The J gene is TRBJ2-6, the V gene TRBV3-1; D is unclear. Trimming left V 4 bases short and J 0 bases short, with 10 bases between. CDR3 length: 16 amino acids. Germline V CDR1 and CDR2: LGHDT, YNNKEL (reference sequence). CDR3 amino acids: CASSPWTSSGANVLTF. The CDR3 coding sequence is TGTGCCAGCAGCCCTTGGACGAGCTCTGGGGCCAACGTCCTGACTTTC.

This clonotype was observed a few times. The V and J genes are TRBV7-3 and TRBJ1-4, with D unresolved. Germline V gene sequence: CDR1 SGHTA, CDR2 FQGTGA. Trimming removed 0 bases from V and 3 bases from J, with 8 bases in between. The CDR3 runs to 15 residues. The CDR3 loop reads CASSLTPIANEKLFF. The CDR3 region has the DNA TGTGCCAGCAGCTTAACACCGATAGCTAATGAAAAACTGTTTTTT.

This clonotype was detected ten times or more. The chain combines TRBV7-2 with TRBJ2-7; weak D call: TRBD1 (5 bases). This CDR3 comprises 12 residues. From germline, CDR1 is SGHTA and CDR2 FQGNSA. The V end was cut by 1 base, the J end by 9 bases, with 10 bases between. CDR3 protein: CASSLEGAGQYF. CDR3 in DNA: TGTGCCAGCAGCTTAGAAGGGGCTGGGCAGTACTTC.

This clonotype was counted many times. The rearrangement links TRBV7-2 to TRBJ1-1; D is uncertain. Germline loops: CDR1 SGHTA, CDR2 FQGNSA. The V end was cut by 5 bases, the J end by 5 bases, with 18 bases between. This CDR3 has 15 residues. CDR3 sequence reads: CASSALRPGRTEAFF. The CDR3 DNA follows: TGTGCCAGCAGCGCCCTGAGACCGGGAAGGACTGAAGCTTTCTTT. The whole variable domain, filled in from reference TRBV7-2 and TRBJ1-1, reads GAGVSQSPSNKVTEKGKDVELRCDPISGHTALYWYRQSLGQGLEFLIYFQGNSAPDKSGLPSDRFSAERTGGSVSTLTIQRTQQEDSAVYLCASSALRPGRTEAFFGQGTRLTVV.

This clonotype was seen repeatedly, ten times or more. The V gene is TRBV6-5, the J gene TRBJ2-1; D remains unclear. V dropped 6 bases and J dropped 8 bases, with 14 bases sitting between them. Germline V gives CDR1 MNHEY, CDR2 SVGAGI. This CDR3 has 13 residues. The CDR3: CASSPRPFHEQFF. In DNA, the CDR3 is TGTGCCAGCAGCCCCCGGCCGTTTCATGAGCAGTTCTTC.

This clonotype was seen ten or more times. The chain's CDR3 is CASSQGQQNSPLHF. The CDR3 region has the DNA TGTGCCAGCAGCCAAGGACAGCAGAATTCACCCCTCCACTTT. This sequence joins TRBV3-1 and TRBJ1-6; tentative D call: TRBD1 (5 bases). The CDR3 consists of 14 residues. Trimming took 1 base from V and 7 from J, leaving 8 bases between them. Germline V lookup: CDR1 LGHDT, CDR2 YNNKEL (reference sequence).

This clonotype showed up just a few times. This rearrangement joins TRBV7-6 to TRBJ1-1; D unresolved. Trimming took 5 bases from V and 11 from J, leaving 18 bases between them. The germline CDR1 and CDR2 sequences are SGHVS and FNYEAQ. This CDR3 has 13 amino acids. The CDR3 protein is CASSPVRGDTAFF. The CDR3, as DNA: TGTGCCAGCAGCCCAGTGCGGGGAGACACGGCTTTCTTT.

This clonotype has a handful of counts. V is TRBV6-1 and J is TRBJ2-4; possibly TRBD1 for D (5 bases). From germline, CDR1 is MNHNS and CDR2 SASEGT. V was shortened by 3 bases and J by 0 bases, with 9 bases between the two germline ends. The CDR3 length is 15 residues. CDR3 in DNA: TGTGCCAGCAGTGATCAGGGCTTAGCCAAAAACATTCAGTACTTC. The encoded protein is CASSDQGLAKNIQYF.

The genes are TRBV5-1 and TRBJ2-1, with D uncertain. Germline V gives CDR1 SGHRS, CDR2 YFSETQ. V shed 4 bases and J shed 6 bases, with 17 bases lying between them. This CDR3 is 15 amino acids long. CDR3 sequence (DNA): TGCGCCAGCAGCCACGGACGTTTGGTCCTCAATGAGCAGTTCTTC. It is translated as CASSHGRLVLNEQFF.

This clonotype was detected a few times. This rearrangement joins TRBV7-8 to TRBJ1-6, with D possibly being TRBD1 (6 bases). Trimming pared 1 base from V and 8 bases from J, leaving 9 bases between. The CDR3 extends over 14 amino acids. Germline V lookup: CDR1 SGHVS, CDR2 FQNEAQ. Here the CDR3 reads CASSLGQDHSPLHF. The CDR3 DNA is TGTGCCAGCAGCTTAGGACAGGATCATTCACCCCTCCACTTT.

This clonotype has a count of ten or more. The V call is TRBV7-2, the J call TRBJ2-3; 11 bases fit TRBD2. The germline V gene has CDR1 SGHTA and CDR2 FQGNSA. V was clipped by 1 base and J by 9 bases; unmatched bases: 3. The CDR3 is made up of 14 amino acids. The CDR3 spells CASSLVLAGETQYF. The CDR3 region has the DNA TGTGCCAGCAGCTTAGTACTAGCGGGAGAGACGCAGTATTTT.

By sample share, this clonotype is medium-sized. The CDR3 DNA follows: TGTGCCAGCTCACCAATCTCGTCCGACAACAATGAGCAGTTCTTC. Its protein product is CASSPISSDNNEQFF. V and J are TRBV18 and TRBJ2-1; D call uncertain. Trimming cost V 2 bases and J 5 bases, with 13 bases left between them. Germline-derived CDR1 and CDR2 are KGHSH and LQKENI. The CDR3 runs 15 residues.